The 26 T cell receptor beta chains below were found in one sample sequenced in a study of T-cell memory formation after mild COVID-19. TCRdb itself ran the 5' RACE reads through MiXCR, one entry per CDR3 protein. The sample consists of a few hundred thousand distinct CDR3 sequences, more than 20% of them appearing once. Material: PBMCs or a T cell subset sorted from them (not recorded which). The receptors stem from an adult woman who had mild COVID-19 (a few samples of this study predate the infection). Cell type and time point are not known.

V usage is TRBV19 and J usage is TRBJ2-7; 9 bases match TRBD1. CDR1 and CDR2 from the germline V gene are LNHDA and SQIVND (reference sequence). V lost 4 bases and J lost 3; bases outside the gene matches: 13. This CDR3 is 17 amino acids long. Here the CDR3 DNA reads TGTGCCAGTAGTAAGGGGACAGGGTCCCTTCTAAACTACGAGCAGTACTTC. This gives the protein CASSKGTGSLLNYEQYF.

In its sample, this clonotype was seen many times. The chain couples TRBV19 to TRBJ1-2, with D unresolved. The V gene lost 1 base and the J gene lost 2 bases, with 5 bases spanning the gap. CDR1 is LNHDA, CDR2 SQIVND, per germline (reference sequence). CDR3 length equals 13 residues. The chain's CDR3 is CASSIGRNYGYTF. The CDR3 nucleotides read TGTGCCAGTAGTATAGGCAGAAACTATGGCTACACCTTC.

The V and J genes are TRBV7-8 and TRBJ1-4; 10 nucleotides align to TRBD1. The CDR3 spans 15 residues. V dropped 1 base and J dropped 8; count of bases not matched to a gene: 4. The germline V gene encodes CDR1 SGHVS and CDR2 FQNEAQ. CDR3 nucleotide sequence: TGTGCCAGCAGCTTAGTTGGACAGGGGGGGGAAAAACTGTTTTTT. This translates into CASSLVGQGGEKLFF.

J is TRBJ2-7 and V is TRBV7-6; D may correspond to TRBD1 or TRBD2 (5 bases each). Looked up from germline, CDR1 is SGHVS and CDR2 is FNYEAQ. V was trimmed by 5 bases and J by 3 bases, leaving 20 bases between them. The CDR3 runs to 16 residues. The CDR3 nucleotides read TGTGCCAGCAGCCCCAATGGGGGTGTACTGGGCTACGAGCAGTACTTC. Residues: CASSPNGGVLGYEQYF.

The chain links TRBV28 to TRBJ2-7; D is unresolved. Per germline, CDR1 MDHEN and CDR2 SYDVKM. This CDR3 has 13 residues. Trimming stripped 5 bases from V and 6 bases from J, with 14 bases between. CDR3 sequence: CASSTPPGREQYF. CDR3 nucleotides: TGTGCCAGCAGTACCCCCCCGGGCCGCGAGCAGTACTTC. Full variable domain (remainder filled in from reference TRBV28 and TRBJ2-7): DVKVTQSSRYLVKRTGEKVFLECVQDMDHENMFWYRQDPGLGLRLIYFSYDVKMKEKGDIPEGYSVSREKKERFSLILESASTNQTSMYLCASSTPPGREQYFGPGTRLTVT.

A few counts support this clonotype. The chain links TRBV29-1 to TRBJ1-5; TRBD1 aligns across 8 bases. There are 14 residues in the CDR3. The ends lost 7 bases at V and 4 bases at J; junction bases unmatched: 9. Germline values: CDR1 SQVTM, CDR2 ANQGSEA. The DNA for the CDR3 is TGCAGCGCCTGCGAGGGGACAGGTAATCAGCCCCAGCATTTT. This gives the protein CSACEGTGNQPQHF.

The chain links TRBV4-2 to TRBJ2-7; TRBD1 agrees at 11 bases. The CDR3 has 14 amino acids. Trimming at V came to 5 bases and at J to 5 bases, leaving 5 bases not matched to a gene. The V gene's germline CDR1 is LGHNA and CDR2 YNFKEQ. CDR3 loop: CASSSRTGGNEQYF. Here the CDR3 DNA reads TGTGCCAGCAGCTCCCGGACAGGGGGCAACGAGCAGTACTTC.

Concerning this clonotype itself: A read error may account for a junction end that differs from germline. This rearrangement joins TRBV12-3 or TRBV12-4 to TRBJ2-1; 14 bases are shared with TRBD2. The CDR3 contains 14 residues. This chain's CDR3 is CASSTLTSGGAAPF. Here the CDR3 DNA reads TGTGCCAGCAGTACCTTGACTAGCGGGGGGGCGGCCCCCTTC.

This clonotype occurred a few times. The rearrangement uses TRBV7-2 and TRBJ2-1; 8 nucleotides align to TRBD1. Trimming cost V 2 bases and J 2 bases; bases outside gene matches: 5. This CDR3 has 16 amino acids. Germline-derived CDR1 and CDR2 are SGHTA and FQGNSA. The CDR3 region is CASSLRDRRAYNEQFF. The CDR3 DNA reads TGTGCCAGCAGCTTAAGGGACAGGAGGGCCTACAATGAGCAGTTCTTC. Combining the CDR3 with reference TRBV7-2 and TRBJ2-1 gives the whole variable domain GAGVSQSPSNKVTEKGKDVELRCDPISGHTALYWYRQSLGQGLEFLIYFQGNSAPDKSGLPSDRFSAERTGGSVSTLTIQRTQQEDSAVYLCASSLRDRRAYNEQFFGPGTRLTVL.

This clonotype was seen only a few times. The V gene is TRBV9, the J gene TRBJ2-7; 7 nucleotides agree with TRBD2. Trimming at V came to 0 bases and at J to 5 bases, leaving 2 bases not matched to a gene. Germline CDR1 is SGDLS and CDR2 is YYNGEE. CDR3 length: 13 residues. The CDR3 nucleotides read TGTGCCAGCAGCGTAGTGGGAGGGCACGAGCAGTACTTC. It yields the protein CASSVVGGHEQYF.

This clonotype was recorded a few times. This chain connects TRBV21-1 to TRBJ2-1. TRBV21-1 is recorded as a pseudogene. CDR3 length: 13 amino acids. The CDR3 region has the DNA TGTGCCAGCAGCAAAGCAGAGGCACGCGAGCAGTTCTTC. The encoded protein is CASSKAEAREQFF.

The sample holds a few counts of this clonotype. The J gene is TRBJ1-1, the V gene TRBV29-1; D remains ambiguous. V lost 0 bases and J lost 1, with 9 bases in between. This CDR3 is built from 14 residues. In germline, CDR1 is SQVTM, CDR2 ANQGSEA. The chain's CDR3 is CSVEDQAGNTEAFF. The CDR3 DNA sequence: TGCAGCGTTGAAGATCAAGCAGGGAACACTGAAGCTTTCTTT. The full variable domain, completed using reference TRBV29-1 and TRBJ1-1, is SAVISQKPSRDICQRGTSLTIQCQVDSQVTMMFWYRQQPGQSLTLIATANQGSEATYESGFVIDKFPISRPNLTFSTLTVSNMSPEDSSIYLCSVEDQAGNTEAFFGQGTRLTVV.

This clonotype was observed a few times. This sequence joins TRBV7-6 and TRBJ2-2; D is unresolved. Germline values: CDR1 SGHVS, CDR2 FNYEAQ. The CDR3 totals 15 residues. V was shortened by 4 bases and J by 1 base, with 10 bases between the two germline ends. For the CDR3, the DNA is TGTGCCAGCAGCTCAGACGCACAGAACACCGGGGAGCTGTTTTTT. Protein product: CASSSDAQNTGELFF.

This clonotype was observed at least ten times. The chain couples TRBV7-9 to TRBJ2-7; perhaps TRBD2 as D (7 bases). This CDR3 is 13 amino acids long. V was cut by 5 bases and J by 5 bases, with 13 bases left in between. From germline, CDR1 is SEHNR and CDR2 FQNEAQ (reference sequence). Written as DNA, the CDR3 is TGTGCCAGCAGCCCTGGGGGGGCTAACGAGCAGTACTTC. Protein: CASSPGGANEQYF.

The CDR3 is CASSLTQGGDEQFF. CDR3 bases: TGTGCCAGCAGCTTAACGCAGGGTGGGGATGAGCAGTTCTTC. The V and J genes are TRBV7-9 and TRBJ2-1; D possibly corresponds to TRBD1 (5 bases). The CDR3 contains 14 residues. CDR1 SEHNR and CDR2 FQNEAQ come from the germline V gene (reference sequence). Trimming pared 2 bases from V and 8 bases from J, leaving 13 bases between.

This clonotype was observed a handful of times. The V and J genes are TRBV24-1 and TRBJ1-2, with 8 positions matching TRBD1. The CDR3 has 15 residues. In germline, CDR1 is KGHDR, CDR2 SFDVKD. The J segment lost 4 bases and the V segment lost 4 bases, leaving 7 bases of the junction unmatched. The CDR3 DNA reads TGTGCCACCAGTGACTCCGGGACAGGCTTCTATGGCTACACCTTC. It yields the protein CATSDSGTGFYGYTF.

This chain connects TRBV6-5 to TRBJ2-7; D is perhaps TRBD1 (5 bases). V lost 5 bases, J lost 3 bases, and 17 bases lay in between. Per the germline V gene, CDR1 is MNHEY and CDR2 is SVGAGI. The CDR3 contains 15 residues. CDR3 sequence reads: CASSTRETVNYEQYF. The CDR3, as DNA: TGTGCCAGCAGTACCCGAGAGACAGTCAACTACGAGCAGTACTTC.

This clonotype occurred a few times. The chain uses TRBV12-3 or TRBV12-4 and TRBJ2-7; D is perhaps TRBD2 (5 bases). CDR3 length: 14 residues. Trimming took 0 bases from V and 5 from J, leaving 11 bases between them. CDR3 sequence: CASSLALSGNEQYF. For the CDR3, the DNA is TGTGCCAGCAGTTTAGCGCTATCCGGGAACGAGCAGTACTTC.

The rearrangement joins TRBV4-1 to TRBJ2-4; maybe TRBD2 (7 bases). V lost 1 base and J lost 2, with 15 bases in between. CDR1 and CDR2 from the germline V gene are MGHRA and YSYEKL. The CDR3 consists of 17 residues. DNA for the CDR3: TGCGCCAGCAGCCAAGCTAGGGGGGGCTTACCCAAAAACATTCAGTACTTC. Protein sequence: CASSQARGGLPKNIQYF.

This clonotype was seen only a few times. V and J are TRBV9 and TRBJ2-7; D tentatively reads TRBD1 or TRBD2 (5 bases each). The germline CDR1 and CDR2 sequences are SGDLS and YYNGEE. The CDR3 extends over 13 amino acids. Trimming removed 0 bases at V and 2 bases at J, with 6 bases between. The CDR3 DNA follows: TGTGCCAGCAGCGTAGGGGACCCCTACGAGCAGTACTTC. This gives the protein CASSVGDPYEQYF.

This clonotype was recorded a few times. The chain combines TRBV7-6 with TRBJ1-2; D is uncertain. Between the trimmed V and J ends, which lost 5 bases and 5 bases, there was a span of 15 bases. CDR3 size: 14 residues. From germline, CDR1 is SGHVS and CDR2 FNYEAQ. CDR3 sequence reads: CASSPLLGEYGYTF. The DNA of the CDR3 is TGTGCCAGCAGCCCCCTATTGGGCGAATATGGCTACACCTTC.

The V gene is TRBV11-2, the J gene TRBJ2-1; TRBD2 agrees at 14 bases. Germline CDR1 and CDR2: SGHAT and FQNNGV. V lost 5 bases, J lost 10 bases, and 4 bases stayed unmatched. This CDR3 contains 14 residues. The CDR3, as DNA: TGTGCCAGCAGCCTAAGACTAGCGGGAGGGGAGCAGTTCTTC. The encoded protein is CASSLRLAGGEQFF.

This clonotype was observed many times. The rearrangement uses TRBV12-3 or TRBV12-4 and TRBJ2-7, with 11 positions matching TRBD2. Trimming took 5 bases from V and 3 from J; bases not matched to a gene: 3. The CDR3 length is 14 residues. CDR3 DNA sequence: TGTGCCAGCAGTCGACTAGCGGGATACTACGAGCAGTACTTC. This codes for CASSRLAGYYEQYF.

This clonotype was detected only a few times. The chain uses TRBV7-2 and TRBJ1-2; D remains unclear. The CDR3 is 13 residues long. CDR1 and CDR2 (germline): SGHTA, FQGNSA. Trimming took off 1 base at V and 4 bases at J, with 7 bases between the two ends. CDR3 in DNA: TGTGCCAGCAGCTTAGGTAGATTCTATGGCTACACCTTC. It specifies CASSLGRFYGYTF.

The rearrangement joins TRBV24-1 to TRBJ1-2; TRBD1 matches at 7 bases. This CDR3 contains 15 residues. J was trimmed by 4 bases and V by 2 bases; bases with no gene match: 6. CDR1 KGHDR and CDR2 SFDVKD come from the germline V gene. The CDR3 DNA is TGTGCCACCAGTGATTGGTCAGGGGGATCCTATGGCTACACCTTC. Protein product: CATSDWSGGSYGYTF.

This sequence joins TRBV7-3 and TRBJ2-3; 7 nucleotides match TRBD2. V was clipped by 5 bases and J by 2 bases; unmatched bases: 10. In germline, CDR1 is SGHTA, CDR2 FQGTGA. The CDR3 is 16 amino acids. CDR3 in DNA: TGTGCCAGCAGCCCATCCGGGACTACTTCCACAGATACGCAGTATTTT. Its translation is CASSPSGTTSTDTQYF.